This TCR beta chain stems from a study of blood T cell repertoires in COVID-19. TCRdb's copy holds only in-frame clones and misses some; the assay was immunoSEQ multiplex PCR. In the table there are a few hundred thousand clones, 80% to 90% of which are singletons. Germline lookup yields CDR1 SGDLS and CDR2 YYNGEE. CDR3 length: 14 amino acids. The germline V and J ends were trimmed by 0 bases and 4 bases, with 10 bases remaining between them. The receptor's source is a woman aged 45 to 65 with acute or convalescent COVID-19. The sequenced material came from peripheral blood. J is TRBJ2-5 and V is TRBV9; D is perhaps TRBD2 (6 bases). The CDR3 bases are TGTGCCAGCAGCGTAGGGTGGGGAGGAGAGACCCAGTACTTC. Translation gives CASSVGWGGETQYF.